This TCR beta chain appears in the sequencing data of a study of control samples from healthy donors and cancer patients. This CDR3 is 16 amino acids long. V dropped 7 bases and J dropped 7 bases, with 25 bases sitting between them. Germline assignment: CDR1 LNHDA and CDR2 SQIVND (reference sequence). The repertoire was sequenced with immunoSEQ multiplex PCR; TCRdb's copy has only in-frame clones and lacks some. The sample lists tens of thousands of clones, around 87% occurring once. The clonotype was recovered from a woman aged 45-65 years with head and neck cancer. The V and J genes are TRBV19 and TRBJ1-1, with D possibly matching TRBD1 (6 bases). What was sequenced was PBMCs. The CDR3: CASNLSPQDRIIEAFF. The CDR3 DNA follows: TGTGCCAGTAACCTATCCCCCCAGGACAGAATAATTGAAGCTTTCTTT.